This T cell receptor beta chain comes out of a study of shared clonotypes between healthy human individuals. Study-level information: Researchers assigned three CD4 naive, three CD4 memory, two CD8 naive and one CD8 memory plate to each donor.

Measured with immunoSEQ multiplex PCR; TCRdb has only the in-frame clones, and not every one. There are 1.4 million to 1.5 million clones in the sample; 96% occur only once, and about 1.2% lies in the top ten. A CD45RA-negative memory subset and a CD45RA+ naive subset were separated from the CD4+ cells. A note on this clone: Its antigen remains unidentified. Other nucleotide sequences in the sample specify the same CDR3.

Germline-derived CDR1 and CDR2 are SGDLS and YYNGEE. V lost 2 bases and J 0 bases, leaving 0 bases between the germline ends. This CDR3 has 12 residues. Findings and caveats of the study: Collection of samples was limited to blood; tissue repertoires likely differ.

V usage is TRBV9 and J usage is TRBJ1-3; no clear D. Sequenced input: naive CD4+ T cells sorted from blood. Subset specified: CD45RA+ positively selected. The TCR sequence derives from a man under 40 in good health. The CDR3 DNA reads TGTGCCAGCAGCGTCTCTGGAAACACCATATATTTT. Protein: CASSVSGNTIYF.